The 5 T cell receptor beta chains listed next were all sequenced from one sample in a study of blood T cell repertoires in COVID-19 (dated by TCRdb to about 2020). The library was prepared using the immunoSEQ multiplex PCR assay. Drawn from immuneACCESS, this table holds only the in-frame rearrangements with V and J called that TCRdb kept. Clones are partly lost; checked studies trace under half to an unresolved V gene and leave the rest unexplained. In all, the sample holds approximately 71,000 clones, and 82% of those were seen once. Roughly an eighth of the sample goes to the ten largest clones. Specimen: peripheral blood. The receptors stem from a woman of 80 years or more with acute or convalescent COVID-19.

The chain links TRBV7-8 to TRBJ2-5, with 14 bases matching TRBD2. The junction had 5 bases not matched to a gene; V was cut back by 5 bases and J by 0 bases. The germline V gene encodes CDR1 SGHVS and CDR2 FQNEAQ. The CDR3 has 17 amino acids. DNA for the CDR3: TGTGCCAGCAGCCGAGGACTAGCGGGAGGAGACCAAGAGACCCAGTACTTC. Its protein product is CASSRGLAGGDQETQYF.

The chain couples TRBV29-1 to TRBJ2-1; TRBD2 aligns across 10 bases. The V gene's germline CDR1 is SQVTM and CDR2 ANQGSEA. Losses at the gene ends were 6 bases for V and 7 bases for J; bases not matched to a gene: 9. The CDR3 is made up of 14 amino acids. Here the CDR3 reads CSVRTSGTPNEQFF. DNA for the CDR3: TGCAGCGTCCGGACTAGCGGAACGCCAAATGAGCAGTTCTTC.

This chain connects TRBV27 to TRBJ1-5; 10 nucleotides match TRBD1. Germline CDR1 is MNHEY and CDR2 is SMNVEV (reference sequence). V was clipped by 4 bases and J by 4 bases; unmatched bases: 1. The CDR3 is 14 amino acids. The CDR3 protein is CASSSGQGNQPQHF. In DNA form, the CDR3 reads TGTGCCAGCAGTTCGGGACAGGGGAATCAGCCCCAGCATTTT.

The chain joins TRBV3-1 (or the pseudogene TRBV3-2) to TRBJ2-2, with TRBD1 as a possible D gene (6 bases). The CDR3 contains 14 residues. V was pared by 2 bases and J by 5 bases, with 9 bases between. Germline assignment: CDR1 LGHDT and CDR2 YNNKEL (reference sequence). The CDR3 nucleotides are TGTGCCAGCAGCCAACCCACAGGGACCGGGGAGCTGTTTTTT. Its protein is CASSQPTGTGELFF.

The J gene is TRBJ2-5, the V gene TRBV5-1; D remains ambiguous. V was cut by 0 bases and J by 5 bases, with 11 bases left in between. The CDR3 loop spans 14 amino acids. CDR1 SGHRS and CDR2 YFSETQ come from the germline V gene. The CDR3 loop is CASSLVSRPETQYF. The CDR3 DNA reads TGCGCCAGCAGCTTGGTGAGCAGGCCGGAGACCCAGTACTTC.